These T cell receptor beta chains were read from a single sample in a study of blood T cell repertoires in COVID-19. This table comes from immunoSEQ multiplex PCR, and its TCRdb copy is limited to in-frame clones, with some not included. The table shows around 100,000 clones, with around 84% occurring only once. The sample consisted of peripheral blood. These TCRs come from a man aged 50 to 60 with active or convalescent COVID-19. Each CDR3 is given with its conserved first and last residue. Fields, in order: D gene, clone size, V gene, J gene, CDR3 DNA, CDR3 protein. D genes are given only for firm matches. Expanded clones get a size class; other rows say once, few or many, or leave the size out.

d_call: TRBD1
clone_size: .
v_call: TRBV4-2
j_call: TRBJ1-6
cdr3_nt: TGTGCCAGCAGCCAAGAGCAGGACAGGGGATATTCACCCCTCCACTTT
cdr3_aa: CASSQEQDRGYSPLHF

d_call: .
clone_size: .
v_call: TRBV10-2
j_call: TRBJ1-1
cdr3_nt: TGCGCCAGCAGGCGACCCGGGCAGGGCGACACTGAAGCTTTCTTT
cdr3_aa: CASRRPGQGDTEAFF

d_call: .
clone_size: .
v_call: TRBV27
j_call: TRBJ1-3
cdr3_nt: TGTGCCAGCATTAATAGATTCTCTGGAAACACCATATATTTT
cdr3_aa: CASINRFSGNTIYF

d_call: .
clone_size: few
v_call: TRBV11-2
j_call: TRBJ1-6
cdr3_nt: TGTGCCAGCAGCTTAGCTCGGAGTAATTCACCCCTCCACTTT
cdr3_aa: CASSLARSNSPLHF

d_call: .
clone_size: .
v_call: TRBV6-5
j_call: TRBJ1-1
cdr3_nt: TGTGCCAGCAGTTACTCTTACAGTACAAGCACTGAAGCTTTCTTT
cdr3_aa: CASSYSYSTSTEAFF

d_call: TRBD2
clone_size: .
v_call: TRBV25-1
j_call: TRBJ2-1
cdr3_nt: TGTGCCAGCAGTATAAGGCTAGCGGGGCACAATGAGCAGTTCTTC
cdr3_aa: CASSIRLAGHNEQFF

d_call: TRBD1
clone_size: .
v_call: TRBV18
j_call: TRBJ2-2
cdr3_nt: TGTGCCAGCTCACGGACAGGGGGCAAAACCGGGGAGCTGTTTTTT
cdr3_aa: CASSRTGGKTGELFF

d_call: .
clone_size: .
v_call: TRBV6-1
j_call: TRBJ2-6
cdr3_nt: TGTGCCAGCAGTGTCCAGGGTGGGTCTGGGGCCAACGTCCTGACTTTC
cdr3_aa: CASSVQGGSGANVLTF

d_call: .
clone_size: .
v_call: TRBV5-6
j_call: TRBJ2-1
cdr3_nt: TGTGCCAGCAGCCACGACAGGTTAAGGGAGCAGTTCTTC
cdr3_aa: CASSHDRLREQFF

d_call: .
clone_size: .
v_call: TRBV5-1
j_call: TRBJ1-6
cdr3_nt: TGCGCCAGCAGCTTGCGGGTTGATAATTCACCCCTCCACTTT
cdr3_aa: CASSLRVDNSPLHF

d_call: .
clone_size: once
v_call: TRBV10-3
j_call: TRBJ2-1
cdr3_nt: TGTGCCATCAGTGATGCCCAGCGGGATGAGCAGTTCTTC
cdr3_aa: CAISDAQRDEQFF

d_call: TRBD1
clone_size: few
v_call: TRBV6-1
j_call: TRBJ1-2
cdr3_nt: TGTGCCAGCAGTGAGACAGGGGCTAACTATGGCTACACCTTC
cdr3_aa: CASSETGANYGYTF

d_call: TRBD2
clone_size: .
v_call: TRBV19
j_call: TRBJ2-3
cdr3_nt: TGTGCCAGTAGTATAGGAAGAGGAAGCGGGGGGAGAAAAGATACGCAGTATTTT
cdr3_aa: CASSIGRGSGGRKDTQYF

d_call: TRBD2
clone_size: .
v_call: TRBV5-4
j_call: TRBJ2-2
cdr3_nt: TGTGCCAGCAGCTTGGACGGACTAGCACTCACCGGGGAGCTGTTTTTT
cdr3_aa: CASSLDGLALTGELFF

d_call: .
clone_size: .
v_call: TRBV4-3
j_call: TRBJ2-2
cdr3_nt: TGCGCCAGCAGCCTACTCCTGGGGGGTACCGGGGAGCTGTTTTTT
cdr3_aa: CASSLLLGGTGELFF

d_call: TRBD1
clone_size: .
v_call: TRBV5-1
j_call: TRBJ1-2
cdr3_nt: TGCGCCAGCAGCTTGGGGGGACAGTCTAACTATGGCTACACCTTC
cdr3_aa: CASSLGGQSNYGYTF

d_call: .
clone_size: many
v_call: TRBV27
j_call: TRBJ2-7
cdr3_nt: TGTGCCAGCAGTTTATTCATGGAGGGGGCAATGAAGTACTTC
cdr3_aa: CASSLFMEGAMKYF

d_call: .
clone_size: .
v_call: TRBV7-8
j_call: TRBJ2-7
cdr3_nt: TGTGCCAGCAGCTTGGGACACCTGCTAACCTACGAGCAGTACTTC
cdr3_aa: CASSLGHLLTYEQYF

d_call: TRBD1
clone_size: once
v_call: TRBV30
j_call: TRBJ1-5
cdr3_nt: TGTGCCTGGGGGGACAGGGCCAACAATCAGCCCCAGCATTTT
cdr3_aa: CAWGDRANNQPQHF

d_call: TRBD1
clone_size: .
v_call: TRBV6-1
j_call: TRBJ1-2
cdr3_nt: TGTGCCAGCAGTGAAGATCCAGGGGGTGGCTACACCTTC
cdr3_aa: CASSEDPGGGYTF

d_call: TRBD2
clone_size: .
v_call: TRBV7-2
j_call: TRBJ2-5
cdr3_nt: TGTGCCAGCAGCTTAAATGGCGGGGGTGGAGAGACCCAGTACTTC
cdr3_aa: CASSLNGGGGETQYF

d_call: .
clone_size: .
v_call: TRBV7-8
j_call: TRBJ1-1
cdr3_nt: TGTGCCAGCAGGCGATTCGAGAACCTCAACACTGAAGCTTTCTTT
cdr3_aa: CASRRFENLNTEAFF

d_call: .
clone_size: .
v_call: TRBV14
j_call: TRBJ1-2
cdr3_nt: TGTGCCAGCAGCCCCTTTATCAGGGATGGCTACACCTTC
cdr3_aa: CASSPFIRDGYTF

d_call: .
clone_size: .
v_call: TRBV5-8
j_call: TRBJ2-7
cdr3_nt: TGTGCCAGCAGCGACCAGGGGGGCGAGCAGTACTTC
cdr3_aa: CASSDQGGEQYF

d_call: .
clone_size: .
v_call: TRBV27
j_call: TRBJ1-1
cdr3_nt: TGTGCCAGCACCCCCCGGGGACACGGCTATGAGTCGAACACTGAAGCTTTCTTT
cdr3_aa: CASTPRGHGYESNTEAFF

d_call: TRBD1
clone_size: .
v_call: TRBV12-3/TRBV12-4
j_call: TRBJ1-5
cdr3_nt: TGTGCCAGCAGCCCCGGACAGGGACAGCCCCAGCATTTT
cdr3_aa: CASSPGQGQPQHF

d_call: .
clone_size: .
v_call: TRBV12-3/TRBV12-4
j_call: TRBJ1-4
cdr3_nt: TGTGCCAGCAATACAGGGCACGATGAAAAACTGTTTTTT
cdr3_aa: CASNTGHDEKLFF

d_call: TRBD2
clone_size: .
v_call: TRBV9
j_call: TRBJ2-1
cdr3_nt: TGTGCCAGCAGCCTGATGACTAGCGGGAGCGACAATGAGCAGTTCTTC
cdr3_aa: CASSLMTSGSDNEQFF

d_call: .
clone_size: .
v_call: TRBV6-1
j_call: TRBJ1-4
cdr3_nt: TGTGCCAGCAGTGAGACAGTTAATGAAAAACTGTTTTTT
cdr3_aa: CASSETVNEKLFF

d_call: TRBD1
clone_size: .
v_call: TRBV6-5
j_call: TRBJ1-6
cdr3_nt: TGTGCCAGCAGTTCCAGGGGGCTGGGGAATTCACCCCTCCACTTT
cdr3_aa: CASSSRGLGNSPLHF

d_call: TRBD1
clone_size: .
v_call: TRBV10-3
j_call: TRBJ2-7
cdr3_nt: TGTGCCATCAGTTTAACACAGGGGACAGGCGATTTTTCGGAGCAGTACTTC
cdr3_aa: CAISLTQGTGDFSEQYF

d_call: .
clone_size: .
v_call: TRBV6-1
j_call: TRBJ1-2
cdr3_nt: TGTGCCAGCAGTGAAGCTTCCGGGGACTATGGCTACACCTTC
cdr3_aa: CASSEASGDYGYTF

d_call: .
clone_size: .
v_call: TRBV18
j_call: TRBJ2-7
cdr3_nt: TGTGCCAGCTCACCCCCTACGACGGGGGGCTTCGCCTACGAGCAGTACTTC
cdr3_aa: CASSPPTTGGFAYEQYF

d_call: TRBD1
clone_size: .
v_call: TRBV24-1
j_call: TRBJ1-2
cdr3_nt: TGTGCCACCAGTGAGACCCGGACAGGGGAGGGTGGCTACACCTTC
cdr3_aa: CATSETRTGEGGYTF

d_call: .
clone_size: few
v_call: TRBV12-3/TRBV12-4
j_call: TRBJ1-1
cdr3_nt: TGTGCCAGCAGTTTAAAGGGGAAAACTGAAGCTTTCTTT
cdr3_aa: CASSLKGKTEAFF

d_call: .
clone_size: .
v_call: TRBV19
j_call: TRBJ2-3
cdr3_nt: TGTGCCAGTAGTATGCTGCAGGGGATAGATACGCAGTATTTT
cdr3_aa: CASSMLQGIDTQYF

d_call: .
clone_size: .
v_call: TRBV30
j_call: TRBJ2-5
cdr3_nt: TGTGCCTGGGGGAGACCAGGGACTGCGGAGACCCAGTACTTC
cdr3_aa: CAWGRPGTAETQYF

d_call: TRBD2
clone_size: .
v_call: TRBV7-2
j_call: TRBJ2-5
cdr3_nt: TGTGCCAGCAGCTTAGCGCCGACTAGCGGGGTCGGGGAGACCCAGTACTTC
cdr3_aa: CASSLAPTSGVGETQYF

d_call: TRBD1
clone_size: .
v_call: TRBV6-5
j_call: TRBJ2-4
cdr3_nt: TGTGCCAGCAGTTCGGGACAGGGGGAAAAAAACATTCAGTACTTC
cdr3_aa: CASSSGQGEKNIQYF

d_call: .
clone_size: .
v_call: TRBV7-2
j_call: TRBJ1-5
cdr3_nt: TGTGCCAGCAGCACAGGACAGAATCAGCCCCAGCATTTT
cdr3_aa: CASSTGQNQPQHF

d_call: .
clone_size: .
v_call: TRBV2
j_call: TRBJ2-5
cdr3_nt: TGTGCCAGCAGTGAGGGTCGCGGGAAAGAGACCCAGTACTTC
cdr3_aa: CASSEGRGKETQYF

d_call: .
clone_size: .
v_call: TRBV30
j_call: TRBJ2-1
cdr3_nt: TGTGCCTGGATCGTCGGGACACCTGAGCAGTTCTTC
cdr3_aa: CAWIVGTPEQFF

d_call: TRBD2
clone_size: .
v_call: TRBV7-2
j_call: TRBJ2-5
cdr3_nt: TGTGCCAGCAGCTTGAGTGCTAGCGGGGGTCAAGAGACCCAGTACTTC
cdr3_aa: CASSLSASGGQETQYF

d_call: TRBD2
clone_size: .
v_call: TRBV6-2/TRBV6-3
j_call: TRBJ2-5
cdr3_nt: TGTGCCAGCAGTCTGGCTAGCGGGGGGCAAGAGACCCAGTACTTC
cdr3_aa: CASSLASGGQETQYF

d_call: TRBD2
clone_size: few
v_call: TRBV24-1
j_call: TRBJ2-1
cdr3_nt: TGTGCCACCAGTGACCTCGGGACTAGCGGGGGCGATGAGCAGTTCTTC
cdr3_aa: CATSDLGTSGGDEQFF

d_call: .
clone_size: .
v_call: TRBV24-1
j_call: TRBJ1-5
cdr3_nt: TGTGCCACCAGTGACGGGTTCAATCAGCCCCAGCATTTT
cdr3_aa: CATSDGFNQPQHF

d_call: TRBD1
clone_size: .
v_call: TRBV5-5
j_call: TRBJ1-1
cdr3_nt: TGTGCCAGCAGCTGGGGGACAGGGGGTGAAGCTTTCTTT
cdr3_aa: CASSWGTGGEAFF

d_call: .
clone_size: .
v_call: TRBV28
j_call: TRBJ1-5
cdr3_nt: TGTGCCAGCACAGGGGAGGGGGGTCAGCCCCAGCATTTT
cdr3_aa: CASTGEGGQPQHF

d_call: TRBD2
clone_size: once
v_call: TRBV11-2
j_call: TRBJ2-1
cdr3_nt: TGTGCCAGCAGCTTAGACCCCGGGACTAGCGGCAAGTTCTTC
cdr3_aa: CASSLDPGTSGKFF